This TCR beta chain was retrieved from a study of blood T cell repertoires in COVID-19. Study-level background: The origin of the acute and convalescent COVID-19 samples was the United States, Italy and Spain. Sample material is recorded as cDNA or gDNA derived from T cells, B-cell-depleted T cells, or PBMCs.

Per the original data handling: Cell counts per sample came from amplifying reference gene primers. This table comes from immunoSEQ multiplex PCR, and its TCRdb copy is limited to in-frame clones, with some not included. V, J and clone size reflect that table, while D and trimming were determined from the DNA. This table holds fewer than 200,000 clones, roughly nine tenths found once. The germline V gene encodes CDR1 SNHLY and CDR2 FYNNEI. This CDR3 has 15 residues. The V end lost 2 bases, the J end lost 1 base, and 12 bases lay between the germline ends. This clone was recorded once. J is TRBJ2-7 and V is TRBV2; D not resolved. The source is a man between 65 and 85 years old with active or convalescent COVID-19. The sample was peripheral blood. The CDR3 DNA follows: TGTGCCAGCAGTGAACGCGAACTTCATTCCTACGAGCAGTACTTC. Translation: CASSERELHSYEQYF.